A selection of T cell receptor beta chains follows, all from one sample in a study of OX40 agonist ivuxolimab in advanced cancers. The repertoire was sequenced with immunoSEQ multiplex PCR; TCRdb's copy has only in-frame clones and lacks some. The sample contains 45,000 to 50,000 clones, roughly 85% of which appear only once. The source was CD4+ or CD8+ T cells sorted from blood, collected in a trial of the OX40 agonist ivuxolimab. The receptors originated from an adult with an advanced solid tumor such as melanoma, head and neck, liver or kidney cancer. The CDR3 runs from the conserved cysteine through the conserved F or W. The D gene is left open where the match is weak. Clone size is stated in some rows and not others, as once, few, many or a class when expanded.

V gene	D gene	clone size	J gene	CDR3 DNA	CDR3 protein
TRBV6-1	NA	few	TRBJ1-5	TGTGCCACCATGGCGGGGTATAGCAATCAGCCCCAGCATTTT	CATMAGYSNQPQHF
TRBV19	NA	NA	TRBJ2-7	TGTGCCAGTAGTATAGTTTCAGGGACCTACGAGCAGTACTTC	CASSIVSGTYEQYF
TRBV5-1	TRBD1	NA	TRBJ2-3	TGCGCCAGCAGCTTGCAGGGGGACGCAGATACGCAGTATTTT	CASSLQGDADTQYF
TRBV19	TRBD1	NA	TRBJ2-3	TGTGCCAGTAGTATTGGACGAGGGTCCGGGACAGGGACAGATACGCAGTATTTT	CASSIGRGSGTGTDTQYF
TRBV7-8	TRBD2	NA	TRBJ2-7	TGTGCCAGCAGCCCCTTGGGGGGGACTTCAAGCGAGCAGTACTTC	CASSPLGGTSSEQYF
TRBV27	NA	NA	TRBJ2-7	TGTGCCAGCAGTTTAGGAAACGCGGGGGCGAGCGAGCAGTACTTC	CASSLGNAGASEQYF
TRBV14	TRBD2	NA	TRBJ2-3	TGTGCCAGCAGCCAAGCTGGGAGGGCCAAGGATACGCAGTATTTT	CASSQAGRAKDTQYF
TRBV25-1	NA	NA	TRBJ2-1	TGTGCCAGCAGTGAAAGATTTGGCAATGAGCAGTTCTTC	CASSERFGNEQFF
TRBV5-1	TRBD1	NA	TRBJ2-5	TGCGCCAGCAGCTTACAGGGGGCAGAGACCCAGTACTTC	CASSLQGAETQYF
TRBV20-1	NA	once	TRBJ2-5	TGCAGTGCTAGCAGGGAAGAGACCCAGTACTTC	CSASREETQYF
TRBV19	TRBD2	NA	TRBJ2-1	TGTGCCAGTGGGACTAGCGGGCTTGCGGGCAATGAGCAGTTCTTC	CASGTSGLAGNEQFF
TRBV4-1	NA	NA	TRBJ2-7	TGCGCCAGCAGCCAAGATGACCCGGGGGTCCCCTACGAGCAGTACTTC	CASSQDDPGVPYEQYF
TRBV28	NA	NA	TRBJ1-1	TGTGCCAGCAGTGTCTACCTTGGGGTAGCTTTCTTT	CASSVYLGVAFF
TRBV28	TRBD1	NA	TRBJ2-7	TGTGCCAGCACTTCCACCGGGACAGGGACTTACGAGCAGTACTTC	CASTSTGTGTYEQYF
TRBV19	TRBD1	once	TRBJ1-5	TGTGCCAGTAGTAGGTATAAGACAGGGGTTAGCAATCAGCCCCAGCATTTT	CASSRYKTGVSNQPQHF
TRBV11-2	TRBD2	NA	TRBJ2-7	TGTGCCAGCAGGCTACGTGGCGGGAGTCCCTCCTACGAGCAGTACTTC	CASRLRGGSPSYEQYF
TRBV5-1	TRBD1	NA	TRBJ2-3	TGCGCCAGCAGCCTTCGGACAGGCGACACAGATACGCAGTATTTT	CASSLRTGDTDTQYF